This T cell receptor beta chain is drawn from a study of Graves' ophthalmopathy and Graves' hyperthyroidism. The diagnosis was founded upon clinical symptoms, serum thyroxine, TRAb, thyroid ultrasound and orbital computed tomography. As for this clonotype: Antigen specificity is unknown. A much larger clone lies a single base off, so this may be a read error.

Amplification of the TCR beta CDR3 regions used RNA transcripts (as template). HTBI primers were employed in first-round RT-PCR, then a second-round multiplex PCR followed. TCRdb passed the multiplex PCR reads through MiXCR, listing each CDR3 protein once. The repertoire consists of under 800,000 distinct CDR3 sequences, with about 20% occurring once and the leading ten covering roughly 6.9%. General study results and limits: Blood also harbored most expanded thyroid clonotypes above 0.001 frequency.

Sequencing was done on a sample of peripheral blood. The TCR sequence derives from a woman aged 18 to 35 with stable Graves' hyperthyroidism. Some clones in this sample may be carry-over from other donors' samples.

The CDR3 DNA reads TGTGCCAGCAGAGATATTGGGGTAGAGCCCAAGCATTTT. This sequence encodes CASRDIGVEPKHF. The rearrangement joins TRBV6-1 to TRBJ1-5; D not resolved. CDR1 is MNHNS, CDR2 SASEGT, per germline. CDR3 length equals 13 residues.